This TCR beta chain was sequenced in a study of blood T cells in healthy people across ages. After removal of 2 bases from V and 7 bases from J, the junction contained 9 bases not matched to a gene. Germline loops: CDR1 SGDLS, CDR2 YYNGEE. This CDR3 is 16 amino acids long. The sample holds one count of this clonotype. Primed by a sample-barcoded 5' primer and a J-beta primer mix, a second PCR proceeded for about 7 to 11 cycles. TCRdb ran MiXCR on the 5' RACE reads and lists one entry per CDR3 protein. The data show roughly 800,000 distinct CDR3 sequences, roughly 60% seen once. Sequenced sample: blood. This chain joins TRBV9 and TRBJ1-2; 12 nucleotides align to TRBD1. The source is a man younger than 45 in good health. CDR3 DNA sequence: TGTGCCAGCAGCGTGGGGGGGACAGGGGGCGTTCGTGGCTACACCTTC. This encodes CASSVGGTGGVRGYTF.